Listed below are T cell receptor beta chains from one sample, sequenced in a study of response to subunit inactivated influenza vaccine. TCRdb independently ran MiXCR on the RT-PCR reads; one entry per CDR3 protein. The repertoire holds hundreds of thousands of distinct CDR3 sequences, with around 13% as singletons. Specimen: PBMCs from blood, collected 14 days before vaccination. The receptor source for this set is a man aged 50-60 years who received an inactivated influenza vaccine. Each CDR3 is given with its conserved first and last residue. D genes are given only for firm matches. Clone sizes are given selectively: once, few, many, or a class where the clone is expanded.

few	TRBD1	TRBJ2-6	TRBV7-8	TGTGCCTCCCCGGAGGGGACAGGGAGTTCTGGGGCCAACGTCCTGACTTTC	CASPEGTGSSGANVLTF
few	TRBD1	TRBJ1-1	TRBV7-2	TGTGCCAGCAGGGGGGACAGGGGCCTGAACACTGAAGCTTTCTTT	CASRGDRGLNTEAFF
many	-	TRBJ2-3	TRBV20-1	TGCAGTGCTAGAGTTCGGGGTAGCACAGATACGCAGTATTTT	CSARVRGSTDTQYF
few	-	TRBJ1-2	TRBV7-9	TGTGCCAGCAGCCAAGGGGGTTGGAACTATGGCTACACCTTC	CASSQGGWNYGYTF
many	TRBD1	TRBJ1-5	TRBV9	TGTGCCAGCAGCGTGACAGGGTATCAGCCCCAGCATTTT	CASSVTGYQPQHF
few	-	TRBJ2-3	TRBV10-3	TGTGCCACCCAAAACCGGGACCGCACAGATACGCAGTATTTT	CATQNRDRTDTQYF
-	TRBD2	TRBJ2-1	TRBV4-2	TGTGCCAGCACGCTAGCGGGAAATTACAATGAGCAGTTCTTC	CASTLAGNYNEQFF
-	TRBD2	TRBJ2-3	TRBV7-2	TGTGCCAGCAGCTTTAGCATGGCGGGGGGGTCGGATACGCAGTATTTT	CASSFSMAGGSDTQYF
-	TRBD1	TRBJ1-4	TRBV12-3/TRBV12-4	TGTGCCAGCAACAGGGGGCAGGAAGAAAAACTGTTTTTT	CASNRGQEEKLFF
-	-	TRBJ2-7	TRBV7-9	TGTGCCAGCAGCCCTCGTGCAGGGGCAACCTACGAGCAGTACTTC	CASSPRAGATYEQYF
few	-	TRBJ2-6	TRBV5-1	TGCGCCAGCAGCCAACGATCCGGGTCTGGGGCCAACGTCCTGACTTTC	CASSQRSGSGANVLTF
few	TRBD2	TRBJ2-1	TRBV12-3/TRBV12-4	TGTGCCAGCAGGGCGACTAGCGGTGACAATGAGCAGTTCTTC	CASRATSGDNEQFF
-	-	TRBJ2-7	TRBV27	TGTGCCAGCAGTTTATCCGCGTCCAGTCTTATCTTCTACGAGCAGTACTTC	CASSLSASSLIFYEQYF
-	-	TRBJ2-7	TRBV5-1	TGCGCCAGCAGGCTGGAAGCCTATTTCTCCTACGAGCAGTACTTC	CASRLEAYFSYEQYF
few	TRBD2	TRBJ2-1	TRBV12-3/TRBV12-4	TGTGCCAGCAGGGGACTAGCGGGAGGTGCCAGCTCCTACAATGAGCAGTTCTTC	CASRGLAGGASSYNEQFF
-	-	TRBJ2-7	TRBV20-1	TGCAGTGCTAGAGACCCCGCGGTGGACTCCTACGAGCAGTACTTC	CSARDPAVDSYEQYF
-	-	TRBJ2-1	TRBV29-1	TGCAGCGTTGAAGAAACCGGGTCCAATGAGCAGTTCTTC	CSVEETGSNEQFF
-	-	TRBJ2-7	TRBV9	TGTGCCAGCAGCGTAGGGGACTCTCCCTACGAGCAGTACTTC	CASSVGDSPYEQYF
few	TRBD1	TRBJ2-7	TRBV20-1	TGCAGTGCTCCCCGAGACAGGGACGAGCAGTACTTC	CSAPRDRDEQYF
many	-	TRBJ2-7	TRBV29-1	TGCAGCGTTGAAGACAATACCTACGAGCAGTACTTC	CSVEDNTYEQYF